This T cell receptor beta chain was profiled in a study of blood T cell repertoires in COVID-19. About the study: Some COVID-19 samples were acute and others convalescent; all came from the United States, Italy and Spain. In each case, the material was cDNA or gDNA derived from T cells, B-cell-depleted T cells, or PBMCs.

The V end was cut by 3 bases, the J end by 4 bases, with 15 bases between. The CDR3 loop spans 15 amino acids. From germline, CDR1 is SGHTA and CDR2 FQGNSA. Per the original data handling: Quantification of nucleated cells was approximated via reference gene primer amplification. Method: immunoSEQ multiplex PCR; TCRdb's copy keeps in-frame clones and lacks some. Clone size and V and J calls were adopted from that table, with D and trimming inferred from the DNA. The sample has around 200,000 clones, around three quarters seen once. This TCR derives from an older woman with acute or convalescent COVID-19. Material: peripheral blood. The chain recombines TRBV7-2 with TRBJ2-5; D may be TRBD1 (5 bases). This CDR3 is CASSLSGPIPETQYF. CDR3 DNA sequence: TGTGCCAGCAGCTTGTCAGGGCCCATCCCAGAGACCCAGTACTTC.